Listed below are T cell receptor beta chains from one sample, sequenced in a study of blood T cell repertoires in COVID-19. Assay: immunoSEQ multiplex PCR; the TCRdb copy retains only in-frame clones and omits some. The table lists more than 200,000 clones, just over 85% of them singletons. Source material: peripheral blood. The origin of the receptors is a man over 45 with COVID-19, enrolled during active disease. CDR3s include the opening cysteine and the closing phenylalanine or tryptophan. The D gene is left open where the match is weak. Clone size is stated in some rows and not others, as once, few, many or a class when expanded.

.,TRBV2,.,TRBJ1-2,CASSGAGNYGYTF,TGTGCCAGCAGTGGGGCAGGGAACTATGGCTACACCTTC
TRBD1,TRBV28,once,TRBJ1-5,CASSSGQGPVNQPQHF,TGTGCCAGCAGCTCTGGACAGGGCCCCGTCAATCAGCCCCAGCATTTT
TRBD1,TRBV7-9,.,TRBJ1-1,CASSSTRDRGFREAFF,TGTGCCAGCAGCTCTACCCGGGACAGGGGGTTCAGGGAAGCTTTCTTT
TRBD2,TRBV29-1,.,TRBJ2-3,CSVERRGTSGSTDTQYF,TGCAGCGTTGAACGTCGAGGGACTAGCGGGAGTACAGATACGCAGTATTTT
.,TRBV20-1,few,TRBJ2-1,CSALYYNEQFF,TGCAGTGCTCTCTATTACAATGAGCAGTTCTTC
.,TRBV6-5,.,TRBJ2-1,CASSNGIYNEQFF,TGTGCCAGCAGTAACGGGATTTACAATGAGCAGTTCTTC
TRBD1,TRBV7-9,once,TRBJ1-2,CASNRQGARGYTF,TGTGCCAGCAACAGACAGGGGGCGCGGGGCTACACCTTC
.,TRBV6-1,.,TRBJ2-5,CARCDGGWGAGETQYF,TGTGCCCGCTGTGACGGGGGGTGGGGGGCGGGGGAGACCCAGTACTTC
TRBD2,TRBV3-1/TRBV3-2,.,TRBJ2-5,CASSHRLAGVGLETQYF,TGTGCCAGCAGCCACAGACTAGCGGGGGTGGGGTTAGAGACCCAGTACTTC
TRBD1,TRBV18,.,TRBJ1-2,CASSPNRTGSSGYTF,TGTGCCAGCTCACCCAATAGGACAGGCAGCTCTGGCTACACCTTC
.,TRBV6-2/TRBV6-3,.,TRBJ1-4,CASSYHSNEKLFF,TGTGCCAGCAGTTACCACTCAAATGAAAAACTGTTTTTT
TRBD1,TRBV5-4,.,TRBJ2-2,CASSMDRGNTGELFF,TGTGCCAGCAGCATGGACAGGGGGAACACCGGGGAGCTGTTTTTT
.,TRBV5-8,.,TRBJ1-6,CASSAKDLTRDSPLHF,TGTGCCAGCAGCGCAAAGGACTTAACCCGGGATTCACCCCTCCACTTT
.,TRBV9,.,TRBJ1-1,CASSVAPTRTDPAFF,TGTGCCAGCAGCGTAGCGCCAACTAGGACGGATCCAGCTTTCTTT
.,TRBV5-4,.,TRBJ2-7,CASSSDGASARYEQYF,TGTGCCAGCAGCTCGGATGGGGCTAGCGCCCGCTACGAGCAGTACTTC
TRBD2,TRBV6-5,.,TRBJ2-2,CASSFSGGVGELFF,TGTGCCAGCAGTTTTAGCGGGGGAGTCGGGGAGCTGTTTTTT
TRBD2,TRBV3-1/TRBV3-2,.,TRBJ2-7,CASRRGGVYEQYF,TGTGCCAGCAGACGGGGGGGAGTCTACGAGCAGTACTTC
.,TRBV19,.,TRBJ2-7,CASSTLDFSYEQYF,TGTGCCAGTAGCACCTTGGACTTCTCCTACGAGCAGTACTTC
TRBD2,TRBV3-1/TRBV3-2,.,TRBJ2-7,CASSQNLQRGVYEQYF,TGTGCCAGCAGCCAAAATTTACAGCGGGGTGTCTACGAGCAGTACTTC
TRBD2,TRBV10-3,.,TRBJ2-3,CAISDKLAGETDTQYF,TGTGCCATCAGTGATAAGTTAGCGGGGGAGACAGATACGCAGTATTTT
.,TRBV2,.,TRBJ2-2,CASRPSGAGGELFF,TGTGCCAGCAGGCCATCGGGAGCGGGCGGGGAGCTGTTTTTT
.,TRBV12-2,.,TRBJ2-7,CASRQFGGESEQYF,TGTGCAAGTCGCCAATTTGGGGGGGAATCCGAGCAGTACTTC
TRBD2,TRBV27,.,TRBJ2-1,CASSQRLAGGNEQFF,TGTGCCAGCAGCCAACGGCTAGCGGGAGGCAATGAGCAGTTCTTC
TRBD2,TRBV6-1,.,TRBJ2-3,CASSVEWAGGSRTDTQYF,TGTGCCAGCAGTGTGGAATGGGCGGGAGGGTCCCGCACAGATACGCAGTATTTT
.,TRBV27,.,TRBJ2-6,CASSSGLPGANVLTF,TGTGCCAGCAGTTCAGGACTCCCTGGGGCCAACGTCCTGACTTTC
.,TRBV6-5,.,TRBJ2-5,CASSYSSGVWETQYF,TGTGCCAGCAGTTACTCGTCAGGGGTATGGGAGACCCAGTACTTC
.,TRBV19,.,TRBJ2-2,CASRRQPGSSTGELFF,TGTGCCAGTAGGCGGCAGCCGGGGTCGAGCACCGGGGAGCTGTTTTTT
TRBD1,TRBV27,.,TRBJ1-3,CASKMGQGLGNTIYF,TGTGCCAGCAAGATGGGACAGGGGCTTGGAAACACCATATATTTT
.,TRBV5-5,.,TRBJ2-5,CASSLRPSRQETQYF,TGTGCCAGCAGCTTGAGGCCTAGCCGCCAAGAGACCCAGTACTTC
.,TRBV19,.,TRBJ1-1,CASSIGSGTEAFF,TGTGCCAGTAGTATCGGGTCGGGGACTGAAGCTTTCTTT
TRBD1,TRBV19,.,TRBJ1-1,CATDRVGTEAFF,TGTGCCACCGACAGGGTGGGCACTGAAGCTTTCTTT
.,TRBV6-4,.,TRBJ1-4,CASKNGGSLFF,TGTGCCAGCAAAAATGGGGGGTCTTTGTTTTTT
TRBD1,TRBV6-7,.,TRBJ2-7,CASSSIGGHSTSEYF,TGTGCCAGCAGTTCCATAGGGGGCCACTCTACGAGCGAGTACTTC
.,TRBV18,.,TRBJ2-2,CASSSGTGELFF,TGTGCCAGCTCATCCGGCACCGGGGAGCTGTTTTTT
.,TRBV19,.,TRBJ1-5,CASSPWTDRPQHF,TGTGCCAGTAGTCCCTGGACAGATCGGCCCCAGCATTTT
TRBD2,TRBV11-2,.,TRBJ2-3,CASSLGSFRGRDTDTQYF,TGTGCCAGCAGCTTAGGGAGTTTTCGCGGGAGGGACACAGATACGCAGTATTTT
TRBD1,TRBV19,once,TRBJ2-7,CASSTQGTGNYEQYF,TGTGCCAGTAGTACGCAGGGGACAGGGAACTACGAGCAGTACTTC
.,TRBV11-3,once,TRBJ2-1,CASSLGQISYNEQFF,TGTGCCAGCAGCTTAGGACAGATCTCCTACAATGAGCAGTTCTTC
.,TRBV18,once,TRBJ1-1,CASSPLRAGNTEAFF,TGTGCCAGCTCACCACTGAGGGCCGGGAACACTGAAGCTTTCTTT
TRBD1,TRBV27,once,TRBJ1-5,CASSGTGIQPQHF,TGTGCCAGCTCCGGGACAGGGATTCAGCCCCAGCATTTT
TRBD2,TRBV6-1,.,TRBJ2-7,CASSSPGLQNYEQYF,TGTGCCAGCAGTTCTCCGGGACTACAGAACTACGAGCAGTACTTC
.,TRBV5-1,.,TRBJ2-7,CASSPTPRQGFEQYF,TGCGCCAGCAGCCCGACTCCGAGGCAGGGGTTCGAGCAGTACTTC
.,TRBV27,once,TRBJ2-1,CASSDYSSVYNEQFF,TGTGCCAGCAGCGACTACTCCTCTGTCTACAATGAGCAGTTCTTC
TRBD1,TRBV7-9,few,TRBJ1-2,CASSLAGTGEGYTF,TGTGCCAGCAGCTTAGCGGGGACAGGGGAAGGCTACACCTTC
.,TRBV5-8,once,TRBJ1-2,CASRGVNYGYTF,TGTGCCAGCAGAGGGGTGAACTATGGCTACACCTTC
.,TRBV7-9,.,TRBJ1-2,CASSPGTDYGYTF,TGTGCCAGCAGCCCTGGGACTGACTATGGCTACACCTTC
.,TRBV7-9,.,TRBJ2-7,CASSLGQLPYEQYF,TGTGCCAGCAGCTTAGGACAGCTACCCTACGAGCAGTACTTC
.,TRBV18,few,TRBJ2-2,CASSPPGLNTGELFF,TGTGCCAGCTCACCACCGGGACTGAACACCGGGGAGCTGTTTTTT
TRBD1,TRBV29-1,.,TRBJ1-1,CSYTGTGVTEAFF,TGCAGTTATACCGGGACAGGGGTCACTGAAGCTTTCTTT
.,TRBV3-1/TRBV3-2,once,TRBJ2-7,CASSQRGGYEQYF,TGTGCCAGCAGCCAAAGGGGGGGCTACGAGCAGTACTTC
TRBD1,TRBV5-1,.,TRBJ2-5,CASSLVGDRGLFETQYF,TGCGCCAGCAGCTTGGTGGGGGACAGGGGGCTGTTTGAGACCCAGTACTTC
.,TRBV15,.,TRBJ2-2,CATSRALGGPGELFF,TGTGCCACCAGCAGAGCTTTGGGGGGTCCCGGGGAGCTGTTTTTT
.,TRBV6-5,.,TRBJ1-2,CASYRANYGYTF,TGTGCCAGCTACAGGGCAAACTATGGCTACACCTTC
.,TRBV7-8,once,TRBJ2-1,CASSLAREDHYNEQFF,TGTGCCAGCAGCTTAGCGAGGGAAGACCACTACAATGAGCAGTTCTTC
.,TRBV19,.,TRBJ1-5,CASSMIGGEVISPQHF,TGTGCCAGTAGTATGATAGGGGGTGAAGTAATCAGCCCCCAGCATTTT
.,TRBV11-2,.,TRBJ2-7,CASSRSSSSYEQYF,TGTGCCAGCAGCCGATCCTCTTCCAGCTACGAGCAGTACTTC
TRBD1,TRBV10-3,.,TRBJ1-2,CAISETGQRTF,TGTGCCATCAGCGAGACAGGGCAACGCACCTTC
.,TRBV5-1,.,TRBJ1-1,CASKRENMNTEAFF,TGCGCCAGCAAGAGGGAGAACATGAACACTGAAGCTTTCTTT
.,TRBV3-1/TRBV3-2,.,TRBJ2-1,CASSLYNEQFF,TGTGCCAGCAGCCTATACAATGAGCAGTTCTTC